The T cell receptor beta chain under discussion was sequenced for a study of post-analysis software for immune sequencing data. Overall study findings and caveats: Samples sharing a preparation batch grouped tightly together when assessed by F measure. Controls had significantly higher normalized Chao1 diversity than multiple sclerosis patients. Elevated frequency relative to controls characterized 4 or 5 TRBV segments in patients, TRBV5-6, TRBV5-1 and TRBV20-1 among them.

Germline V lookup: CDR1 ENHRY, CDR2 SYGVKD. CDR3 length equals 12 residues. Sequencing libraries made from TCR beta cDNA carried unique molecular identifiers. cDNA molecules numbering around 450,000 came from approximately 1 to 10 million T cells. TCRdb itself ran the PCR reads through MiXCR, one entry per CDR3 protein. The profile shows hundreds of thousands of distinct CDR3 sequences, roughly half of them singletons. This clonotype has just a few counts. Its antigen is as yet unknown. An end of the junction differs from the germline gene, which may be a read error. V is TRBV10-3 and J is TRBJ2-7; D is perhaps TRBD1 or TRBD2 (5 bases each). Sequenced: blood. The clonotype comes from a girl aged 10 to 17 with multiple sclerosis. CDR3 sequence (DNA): TGTACCATCAGTGAGTCAGAGGGGGAGCAGTACTTC. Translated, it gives CTISESEGEQYF.